A single TCR beta chain is shown here with its context. Its antigen is still unknown. The V end lost 9 bases, the J end lost 4 bases, and 13 bases lay between the germline ends. This CDR3 comprises 12 residues. CDR1 is MDHEN, CDR2 SYDVKM, per germline. When sampled, the donors appeared nominally healthy, though they likely had unrecorded immune exposures. This sample was taken from a study of cytomegalovirus exposure and HLA in healthy donors. Study-level results: Association of a missense DCLRE1C variant with TCR beta V- and J-gene trimming was reported in a later analysis.

Primers included in the PCR were 60 Vbeta and 13 Jbeta primers. Sequenced by immunoSEQ multiplex PCR; TCRdb stores in-frame clones only, minus some. The sample contains some 76,000 clones, just over 70% of which appear only once. The specimen was PBMCs. The TCR comes from a man in his sixties in good health and CMV-seropositive. The chain uses TRBV28 and TRBJ2-7; D is possibly TRBD1 (6 bases). The CDR3 spells CASLNRVYEQYF. The DNA of the CDR3 is TGTGCCAGTCTAAACAGGGTTTACGAGCAGTACTTC.